This T cell receptor beta chain emerged from a study of cytomegalovirus exposure and HLA in healthy donors. Germline values: CDR1 ENHRY, CDR2 SYGVKD. Trimming took 4 bases from V and 2 from J, leaving 11 bases between them. The CDR3 spans 14 residues. This clone was counted between two and nine times. 13 Jbeta primers and 60 Vbeta primers were used for the PCR. Using immunoSEQ multiplex PCR, the repertoire was profiled, and TCRdb retains in-frame clones only, with some absent. Here the sample spans roughly 62,000 clones, 60% to 85% being singletons. The rearrangement links TRBV10-3 to TRBJ1-1; D remains unclear. The sequencing sample was made of PBMCs. The TCR sequence derives from a woman aged 40 to 49 in good health and CMV-seropositive. The CDR3 region has the DNA TGTGCCATCAGTGGAGGAAACCAAAACACTGAAGCTTTCTTT. Amino acid sequence: CAISGGNQNTEAFF.